This TCR beta chain was captured by sequencing in a study of naive and memory T cell subsets. Trimming took 0 bases from V and 4 from J, leaving 7 bases between them. Per the germline V gene, CDR1 is SGHRS and CDR2 is YFSETQ. The CDR3 has 13 residues. An equimolar mix of two oligonucleotides served as the beta constant-region primer for TRBC1 and TRBC2. A 12-nucleotide UMI and the SP2 primer were added to the cDNA 3' end by oligonucleotide ligation. MiXCR, run by TCRdb on the UMI-ligation and nested PCR reads, gives a single entry per CDR3 protein. The table lists 130,000 to 150,000 distinct CDR3 sequences, about a sixth of them singletons. This clonotype showed up just once.

The receptor's source is a human donor in good health. Sequenced: naive CD4+ T cells from blood. This chain uses TRBV5-1 with TRBJ1-1; D is possibly TRBD1 (5 bases). The CDR3 sequence is CASSLEGATEAFF. CDR3 sequence (DNA): TGCGCCAGCAGCTTGGAAGGGGCCACTGAAGCTTTCTTT.